This entry concerns a single TCR beta chain. Its antigen remains unidentified. The entry originates in a study of shared clonotypes between healthy human individuals. Whole-study context: Three plates each covered CD4 naive and memory; CD8 naive two, CD8 memory one.

The CDR3 loop spans 16 amino acids. Germline V lookup: CDR1 MNHNY, CDR2 SVGAGI (reference sequence). V was pared by 0 bases and J by 8 bases, with 16 bases between. Original handling: Without quality scores, immunoSEQ junctional reads could not be filtered like full-length reads. The table came from immunoSEQ multiplex PCR; TCRdb's copy has only in-frame clones and leaves some out. D and trimming were read from the DNA, whereas the V and J calls and clone size are those reported in that table. The table has some 2,500,000 clones, approximately 94% seen once. Findings and caveats of the study: Clonotype sharing across donors was expected to vary with sequencing depth.

Material for sequencing was naive CD4+ T cells from PBMCs. The subset was: CD45RA+ positively selected. The receptor's source is a man between 18 and 29 years old in good health. Some clones in this sample may be carry-over from other donors' samples. The chain links TRBV6-6 to TRBJ1-4, with D perhaps matching TRBD1 (6 bases). The CDR3 region has the DNA TGTGCCAGCAGTTACTCCCGGAAGGGGGGCAACGAAAAACTGTTTTTT. Its translation is CASSYSRKGGNEKLFF.